This T cell receptor beta chain is drawn from a study of beta chain features in type 1 diabetes. On the study more broadly: Patients looked much like healthy donors when it came to age, gender and cell yields.

Expressed TCRB transcripts were sequenced after all isolated RNA was converted to cDNA. Libraries were prepared by immunoSEQ multiplex PCR; TCRdb keeps only in-frame clonotypes and omits some of them. The table has 600,000 to 650,000 clones, around a sixth seen once; the top ten hold 0.093%. On this clone itself: The antigen remains unidentified.

Study-level findings and limits: The VDJ junctions of type 1 diabetes patients carried fewer insertions and more deletions.

This CDR3 has 16 residues. Germline assignment: CDR1 MGHRA and CDR2 YSYEKL. V was clipped by 0 bases and J by 10 bases, with 19 bases between them. V is TRBV4-1 and J is TRBJ2-1; D is possibly TRBD1 or TRBD2 (5 bases each). The sample taken for sequencing was naive CD4+ T cells from blood. This TCR was recovered from a man between 18 and 35 years old in good health. The CDR3 sequence: CASSQDTGRSGKEQFF. The DNA for the CDR3 is TGCGCCAGCAGCCAAGATACAGGACGTTCGGGAAAGGAGCAGTTCTTC.